Listed below are T cell receptor beta chains from one sample, sequenced in a study of T cell responses to AZD1222 COVID-19 vaccine. Sequenced by immunoSEQ multiplex PCR; TCRdb stores in-frame clones only, minus some. This sample yields 90,000 to 120,000 clones, of which around 87% are seen a single time; around 3.2% belongs to the top ten. This specimen was peripheral blood, taken on day 0 of AZD1222 vaccination. These receptor sequences come from an adult in good health. CDR3s include the opening cysteine and the closing phenylalanine or tryptophan. The D gene is left open where the match is weak. Not every row has a clone size; where given, it reads once, few, many or a size class.

V	J	size	D	DNA	CDR3
TRBV29-1	TRBJ2-2	-	-	TGCAGCGCCTCCCGGCAAGGCGGCACCGGGGAGCTGTTTTTT	CSASRQGGTGELFF
TRBV24-1	TRBJ1-1	-	-	TGTGCCACCAGTGATTTGGGATACACTGAAGCTTTCTTT	CATSDLGYTEAFF
TRBV5-1	TRBJ1-1	-	-	TGCGCCAGCATGAACCAACGCAGTCTGGATGAAGCTTTCTTT	CASMNQRSLDEAFF
TRBV5-6	TRBJ1-2	-	-	TGTGCCAGCAGTATGAGCGACAACTATGGCTACACCTTC	CASSMSDNYGYTF
TRBV7-9	TRBJ1-1	few	TRBD1	TGTGCCAGCAGCCGACGAGGGGGCGCGTTTTTGAACACTGAAGCTTTCTTT	CASSRRGGAFLNTEAFF
TRBV7-9	TRBJ2-1	-	TRBD2	TGTGCCAGCAGCTACTCTAGCGGGTCCTACAATGAGCAGTTCTTC	CASSYSSGSYNEQFF
TRBV7-8	TRBJ2-7	-	-	TGTGCCAGCAGCTTACGGGGGCCGGGCGAGCAGTACTTC	CASSLRGPGEQYF
TRBV4-3	TRBJ1-5	-	-	TGCGCCAGCAGCCAAGTGTACGGGGGCAATCAGCCCCAGCATTTT	CASSQVYGGNQPQHF
TRBV7-2	TRBJ2-7	-	TRBD2	TGTGCCAGCAGCATCTACGGGGGGTCATCCTACGAGCAGTACTTC	CASSIYGGSSYEQYF
TRBV2	TRBJ1-2	-	-	TGTGCCAGCAATCCCGTGAGGGGGAACGGCTACACCTTC	CASNPVRGNGYTF
TRBV6-6	TRBJ2-1	once	TRBD2	TGTGCCAGCAGCCAGACTAGCGGGGGGGCCGGGGAGCAGTTCTTC	CASSQTSGGAGEQFF
TRBV5-1	TRBJ1-1	-	-	TGCGCCAGCAGCCCGACCACGGTGAACACTGAAGCTTTCTTT	CASSPTTVNTEAFF
TRBV5-6	TRBJ1-2	-	TRBD1	TGTGCCAGCAGTTGGACAGGGGGATATGGCTACACCTTC	CASSWTGGYGYTF
TRBV3-1/TRBV3-2	TRBJ1-2	-	TRBD1	TGTGCCAGCAGCCAACCCGACAGGGATGGCTACACCTTC	CASSQPDRDGYTF
TRBV2	TRBJ1-2	-	-	TGTGCCAGCAGTGCCGCAGGAATGCTCAACTATGGCTACACCTTC	CASSAAGMLNYGYTF
TRBV27	TRBJ1-4	-	TRBD1	TGTGCCAGCAGTTTTTCAACAGGGGTGGTAACAACTAATGAAAAACTGTTTTTT	CASSFSTGVVTTNEKLFF
TRBV7-2	TRBJ2-3	-	TRBD2	TGTGCCAGCAGCCGGGGGGGCCTCGACGACACAGATACGCAGTATTTT	CASSRGGLDDTDTQYF
TRBV4-3	TRBJ2-1	-	TRBD1	TGCGCCAGCAGCCAAGGACAGGGGGAACATTTCGATGAGCAGTTCTTC	CASSQGQGEHFDEQFF
TRBV7-8	TRBJ1-1	-	-	TGTGCCAGCAGCTTAGTCGGGGGAAACACTGAAGCTTTCTTT	CASSLVGGNTEAFF
TRBV12-3/TRBV12-4	TRBJ2-1	-	-	TGTGCCAGCAGTTTTCAAGGCAATGAGCAGTTCTTC	CASSFQGNEQFF
TRBV4-3	TRBJ2-3	-	-	TGCGCCAGCAGCCAACAGGGAGGGGGAATTAGCACAGATACGCAGTATTTT	CASSQQGGGISTDTQYF
TRBV7-6	TRBJ2-2	-	-	TGTGCCAGCAGCTTACAGGGGAACACCGGGGAGCTGTTTTTT	CASSLQGNTGELFF
TRBV18	TRBJ1-1	-	TRBD1	TGTGCCAGCTCGCCGGGACAGGGAAAAGCTGAAGCTTTCTTT	CASSPGQGKAEAFF
TRBV7-2	TRBJ1-6	-	-	TGTGCCAGCAGGTTGAGGTGGTCCTATAATTCACCCCTCCACTTT	CASRLRWSYNSPLHF
TRBV3-1/TRBV3-2	TRBJ1-3	few	-	TGTGCCAGCAGCCCTCACGGATACTCTGGAAACACCATATATTTT	CASSPHGYSGNTIYF
TRBV30	TRBJ1-3	-	-	TGTGCCTGGAGTTTGGGGGGAGAGCGAAACACCATATATTTT	CAWSLGGERNTIYF
TRBV11-2	TRBJ2-7	-	TRBD1	TGTGCCAGCAGCCCCGACCGGGACAGGACCTACGAGCAGTACTTC	CASSPDRDRTYEQYF